The T cell receptor beta chain under discussion was sequenced for a study of T-cell memory formation after mild COVID-19. Notes on this clonotype: Its antigen remains unknown.

Findings and caveats of the study: Clones contracting over day 15 to 85 were CD4/CD8 balanced, with later expanders leaning CD4+.

Trimming at V came to 0 bases and at J to 7 bases, leaving 6 bases not matched to a gene. CDR3 size: 15 residues. CDR1 and CDR2 from the germline V gene are SGHDT and YYEEEE. UMIs and sample barcodes were carried by the TCR alpha and TCR beta cDNA libraries that 5'RACE produced using constant-segment primers. TCRdb reprocessed the 5' RACE reads via MiXCR and lists one record per CDR3 protein. Of about 140,000 distinct CDR3 sequences in the sample, 25% were seen once. Sequencing was carried out using PBMCs or a T cell subset sorted from them (not recorded which). This receptor was obtained from an adult woman who had mild COVID-19 (a few samples of this study predate the infection). Cell type and time point are not known. This chain links TRBV5-6 with TRBJ1-5; 8 nucleotides agree with TRBD1. The CDR3 sequence is CASSLDPGGRQPQHF. CDR3 nucleotides: TGTGCCAGCAGCTTGGACCCAGGGGGCCGGCAGCCCCAGCATTTT.